These T cell receptor beta chains were read from a single sample in a study of blood T cell repertoires in COVID-19. The assay was immunoSEQ multiplex PCR, and TCRdb's table has in-frame clones only and misses some. The data show over 150,000 clones, about 88% seen once. Sequencing input: peripheral blood. The source of these receptors is a man in his forties with acute or convalescent COVID-19. Both conserved end residues are part of each CDR3. D genes are given only for firm matches. Some rows have no size entry. The others give once, few or many, or a class for an expanded clone.

CDR3aa,CDR3nt,j_gene,abundance,d_gene,v_gene
CASSFVEQYF,TGTGCCAGCAGTTTTGTAGAGCAGTACTTC,TRBJ2-7,once,NA,TRBV28
CASSPRGSGYTF,TGTGCCAGCAGTCCCAGGGGGAGCGGCTACACCTTC,TRBJ1-2,NA,TRBD1,TRBV6-2/TRBV6-3
CASSLLRDRKETQYF,TGTGCCAGCTCACTACTCCGGGACAGGAAAGAGACCCAGTACTTC,TRBJ2-5,NA,TRBD1,TRBV18
CASNTGYKETQYF,TGTGCCAGCAATACAGGGTACAAAGAGACCCAGTACTTC,TRBJ2-5,once,NA,TRBV5-6
CASSITGYNEQFF,TGTGCCAGCAGCATTACAGGGTACAATGAGCAGTTCTTC,TRBJ2-1,NA,NA,TRBV25-1
CASSYYLSGGNYNEQFF,TGTGCCAGCAGTTACTACCTGAGCGGGGGGAACTACAATGAGCAGTTCTTC,TRBJ2-1,once,TRBD2,TRBV3-1/TRBV3-2
CASSPQGSGETQYF,TGCGCCAGCAGCCCACAGGGATCAGGAGAGACCCAGTACTTC,TRBJ2-5,once,NA,TRBV5-1
CASTRSADYGYTF,TGTGCCAGCACCAGGTCGGCAGACTATGGCTACACCTTC,TRBJ1-2,NA,NA,TRBV6-5
CASSSTTGLSTGYTF,TGTGCCAGCAGCTCGACTACGGGCCTTTCGACAGGCTACACCTTC,TRBJ1-2,NA,NA,TRBV14
CASSPPELSEKLFF,TGTGCCAGCTCACCACCAGAGTTGAGTGAAAAACTGTTTTTT,TRBJ1-4,NA,NA,TRBV18
CASSLTGENSPLHF,TGTGCCAGCAGCTTGACAGGGGAAAATTCACCCCTCCACTTT,TRBJ1-6,NA,TRBD1,TRBV7-9
CASSFLGGRGPYEQYF,TGTGCCAGCAGTTTCCTCGGGGGGAGAGGCCCCTACGAGCAGTACTTC,TRBJ2-7,once,TRBD2,TRBV6-5
CASSELRSGNTEAFF,TGTGCCAGCAGTGAATTACGGTCTGGGAACACTGAAGCTTTCTTT,TRBJ1-1,NA,NA,TRBV2
CASGLTGALRYTF,TGTGCCAGCGGCTTAACAGGGGCCCTGCGCTACACCTTC,TRBJ1-2,NA,TRBD1,TRBV27
CASNHRGRETQYF,TGTGCCAGTAATCACAGGGGTCGGGAGACCCAGTACTTC,TRBJ2-5,NA,TRBD1,TRBV19
CATSAEGRDTGELFF,TGTGCCACCAGTGCCGAGGGTCGTGACACCGGGGAGCTGTTTTTT,TRBJ2-2,NA,NA,TRBV24-1
CASSPGGQGRNEQFF,TGTGCCAGCTCACCAGGAGGACAGGGACGCAATGAGCAGTTCTTC,TRBJ2-1,NA,TRBD1,TRBV18
CASSPFGQGNSGNTIYF,TGTGCCAGCTCACCCTTCGGACAGGGTAACTCTGGAAACACCATATATTTT,TRBJ1-3,NA,TRBD1,TRBV18
CASSSIRDTPLHF,TGTGCCAGCAGCAGTATTCGAGACACACCCCTCCACTTT,TRBJ1-6,NA,NA,TRBV6-5
CASSTIAGEGYNEQFF,TGCGCCAGCAGCACCATAGCGGGGGAAGGCTACAATGAGCAGTTCTTC,TRBJ2-1,few,TRBD2,TRBV5-1
CASTPDRDYGYTF,TGTGCCAGCACCCCGGACAGGGACTATGGCTACACCTTC,TRBJ1-2,few,TRBD1,TRBV5-4
CASSVEQGSEYGYTF,TGTGCCAGCAGCGTAGAACAGGGAAGCGAGTATGGCTACACCTTC,TRBJ1-2,NA,NA,TRBV9
CAISDWEKGNQPQHF,TGTGCCATCAGTGATTGGGAGAAGGGCAATCAGCCCCAGCATTTT,TRBJ1-5,NA,NA,TRBV10-3
CASSLAGINTGELFF,TGTGCCAGCAGCTTAGCGGGGATTAACACCGGGGAGCTGTTTTTT,TRBJ2-2,NA,TRBD2,TRBV5-4
CASSLAGGRAQPQHF,TGTGCCAGCAGCTTAGCGGGAGGGAGAGCCCAGCCCCAGCATTTT,TRBJ1-5,NA,NA,TRBV7-6
CASRGSSPLHF,TGCGCCAGCAGGGGGAGTTCACCCCTCCACTTT,TRBJ1-6,NA,NA,TRBV10-1
CATSRESGREQYF,TGTGCCACCAGCAGAGAAAGCGGGAGGGAGCAGTACTTC,TRBJ2-7,NA,TRBD2,TRBV15
CATETPGDRYEAFF,TGTGCCACTGAGACCCCAGGGGACCGATATGAAGCTTTCTTT,TRBJ1-1,NA,NA,TRBV19
CASSLDRGPGNTIYF,TGCGCCAGCAGCTTGGACAGGGGACCTGGAAACACCATATATTTT,TRBJ1-3,NA,TRBD1,TRBV5-1
CASSDRLDSYNEQFF,TGTGCCAGCAGTGATCGACTAGACTCCTACAATGAGCAGTTCTTC,TRBJ2-1,NA,NA,TRBV2
CASSAIQGGNTEAFF,TGCGCCAGCAGCGCGATACAGGGGGGGAACACTGAAGCTTTCTTT,TRBJ1-1,NA,TRBD1,TRBV5-1
CASSPLVGGTDTQYF,TGTGCCAGCAGCCCCCTGGTGGGGGGTACAGATACGCAGTATTTT,TRBJ2-3,NA,NA,TRBV6-4
CASSWRVGQGYEQYF,TGTGCCAGCAGTTGGCGCGTGGGACAGGGCTACGAGCAGTACTTC,TRBJ2-7,NA,TRBD1,TRBV28
CASSGLGTGVSYGYTF,TGTGCCAGCAGCGGACTCGGGACAGGGGTGTCCTATGGCTACACCTTC,TRBJ1-2,NA,TRBD1,TRBV27
CASIYRTPNEKLFF,TGTGCCAGCATCTACAGGACACCTAATGAAAAACTGTTTTTT,TRBJ1-4,NA,NA,TRBV6-5
CASSLNPRTGELFF,TGTGCCAGCAGTTTAAACCCTCGGACCGGGGAGCTGTTTTTT,TRBJ2-2,NA,NA,TRBV27
CAWGPPGVPGNTIYF,TGTGCCTGGGGGCCCCCAGGGGTCCCCGGAAACACCATATATTTT,TRBJ1-3,NA,NA,TRBV30
CASSGTLNKNTEAFF,TGTGCCAGCAGCGGGACACTCAATAAGAACACTGAAGCTTTCTTT,TRBJ1-1,once,NA,TRBV2
CASNPYGIGGGGGELFF,TGTGCCAGCAACCCATACGGGATAGGGGGGGGCGGCGGGGAGCTGTTTTTT,TRBJ2-2,once,NA,TRBV7-8
CASSLSLAGELFF,TGTGCCAGCAGCTTATCCCTAGCCGGGGAGCTGTTTTTT,TRBJ2-2,NA,NA,TRBV7-2
CASRPTSDSYEQYF,TGTGCCAGCAGGCCTACTAGCGACTCCTACGAGCAGTACTTC,TRBJ2-7,NA,TRBD2,TRBV7-2
CASSQDTTAGPQHF,TGTGCCAGCAGCCAAGATACCACTGCCGGGCCCCAGCATTTT,TRBJ1-5,NA,NA,TRBV3-1/TRBV3-2
CASFSSSGDTEAFF,TGTGCCAGCTTTAGTAGCTCCGGGGACACTGAAGCTTTCTTT,TRBJ1-1,NA,NA,TRBV27
CASSVGKGRNGNTIYF,TGTGCCAGCAGCGTAGGAAAGGGGAGGAATGGAAACACCATATATTTT,TRBJ1-3,NA,NA,TRBV9
CASSLITNGYTF,TGTGCCAGCAGCTTAATAACTAATGGCTACACCTTC,TRBJ1-2,NA,NA,TRBV7-9
CASSLAGQGDNEQFF,TGTGCCAGCAGTCTGGCTGGACAGGGAGACAATGAGCAGTTCTTC,TRBJ2-1,NA,TRBD1,TRBV28
CASRAGGGTGFEQYF,TGTGCCAGCCGAGCAGGGGGGGGGACAGGGTTCGAGCAGTACTTC,TRBJ2-7,NA,TRBD1,TRBV2
CASSSWTGGYEQFF,TGTGCCAGCAGTTCGTGGACAGGGGGGTATGAGCAGTTCTTC,TRBJ2-1,NA,TRBD1,TRBV27
CASSIPSERQPQHF,TGTGCCAGTAGTATCCCTTCGGAGCGTCAGCCCCAGCATTTT,TRBJ1-5,NA,NA,TRBV19
CASTLGIAGGETQYF,TGTGCCAGCACCCTCGGTATAGCCGGAGGAGAGACCCAGTACTTC,TRBJ2-5,once,NA,TRBV5-5
CASSQVDKNTEAFF,TGCGCCAGCAGCCAAGTCGACAAGAACACTGAAGCTTTCTTT,TRBJ1-1,few,NA,TRBV4-3
CASSPIGGTKNIQYF,TGTGCCAGCAGCCCAATCGGGGGGACCAAAAACATTCAGTACTTC,TRBJ2-4,once,TRBD2,TRBV7-3